This entry concerns a single T cell receptor beta chain. Some clones are missing from TCRdb's copy, which holds only in-frame ones; the method was immunoSEQ multiplex PCR. The sample has tens of thousands of clones, around 94% seen once. The entry originates in a study of technical replicates of blood from several donors. This CDR3 comprises 14 residues. Germline CDR1 and CDR2: KGHSH and LQKENI. The trim removed 7 bases at V and 3 bases at J, leaving 8 bases unmatched. The chain combines TRBV18 with TRBJ1-1; 7 nucleotides agree with TRBD1. Sequenced input: T cells isolated from PBMCs. This sequence originates from a human donor in good health. The CDR3 protein is CASLPERGHTEAFF. The CDR3 bases are TGTGCCAGCTTGCCGGAGAGGGGGCACACTGAAGCTTTCTTT.